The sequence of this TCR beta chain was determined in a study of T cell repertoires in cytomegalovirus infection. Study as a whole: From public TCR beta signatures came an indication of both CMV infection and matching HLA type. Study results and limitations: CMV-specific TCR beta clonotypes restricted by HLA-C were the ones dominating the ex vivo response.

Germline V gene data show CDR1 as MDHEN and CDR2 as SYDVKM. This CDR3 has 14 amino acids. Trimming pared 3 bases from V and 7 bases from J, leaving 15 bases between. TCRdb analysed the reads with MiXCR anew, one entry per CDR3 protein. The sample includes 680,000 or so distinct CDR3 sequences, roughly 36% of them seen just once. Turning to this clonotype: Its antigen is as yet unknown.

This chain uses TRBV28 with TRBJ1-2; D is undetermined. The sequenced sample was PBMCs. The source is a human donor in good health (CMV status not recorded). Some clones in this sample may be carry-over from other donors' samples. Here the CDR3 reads CASSFYFPGSGYTF. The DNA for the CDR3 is TGTGCCAGCAGTTTTTATTTTCCTGGATCTGGCTACACCTTC.